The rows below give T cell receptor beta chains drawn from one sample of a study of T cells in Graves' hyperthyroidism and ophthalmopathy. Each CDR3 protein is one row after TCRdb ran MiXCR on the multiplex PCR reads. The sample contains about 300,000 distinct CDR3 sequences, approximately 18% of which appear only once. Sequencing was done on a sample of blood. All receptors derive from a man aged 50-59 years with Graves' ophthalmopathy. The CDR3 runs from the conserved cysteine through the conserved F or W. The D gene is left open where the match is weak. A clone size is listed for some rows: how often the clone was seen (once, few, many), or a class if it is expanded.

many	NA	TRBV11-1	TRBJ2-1	TGTGCCAGCAGCTCCAAGCGAAACGGGGGAGAGCAGTTCTTC	CASSSKRNGGEQFF
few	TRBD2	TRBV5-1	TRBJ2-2	TGCGCCAGCCGGGGGGCCTCGGGGCCTAGCGGGAGCACCGGGGAGCTGTTTTTT	CASRGASGPSGSTGELFF
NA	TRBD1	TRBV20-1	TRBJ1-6	TGCAGTGCTAGACCTTGGACAGGGGGTGATTCACCCCTCCACTTT	CSARPWTGGDSPLHF
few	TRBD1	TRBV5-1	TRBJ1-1	TGCGCCAGCAGCAAGGACAGGCGTAGTCGGTACACTGAAGCTTTCTTT	CASSKDRRSRYTEAFF
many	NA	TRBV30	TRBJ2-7	TGTGCCTGGAGCTGGACGACTGAGGGGGAGCAGTACTTC	CAWSWTTEGEQYF
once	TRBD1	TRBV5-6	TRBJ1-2	TGTGCCAGCAGCGAACCGGGACAGGGGGACTATGGCTACACCTTC	CASSEPGQGDYGYTF
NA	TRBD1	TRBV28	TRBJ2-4	TGTGCCAGCAGTCCCGGGACAGGGGGCTGGAAAGCCAAAAACATTCAGTACTTC	CASSPGTGGWKAKNIQYF
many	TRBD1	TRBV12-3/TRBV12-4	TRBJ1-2	TGTGCCAGCAGTACGGACAGGGGCAAGCGTGGCTACACCTTC	CASSTDRGKRGYTF
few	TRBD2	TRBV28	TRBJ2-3	TGTGCCAGCAGCCCTATATGGCGGGAGAAAGATACGCAGTATTTT	CASSPIWREKDTQYF
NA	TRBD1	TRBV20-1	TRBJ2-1	TGCAGTACTCCGAGGGGGCCCGACTCCTACAATGAGCAGTTCTTC	CSTPRGPDSYNEQFF
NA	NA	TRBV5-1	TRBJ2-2	TGCGCCAGCAGCCCGAGGACCCAGAACACCGGGGAGCTGTTTTTT	CASSPRTQNTGELFF
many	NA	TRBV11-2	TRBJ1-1	TGTGCCAGCAGCTTAGGACCGGGTGAAGCTTTCTTT	CASSLGPGEAFF
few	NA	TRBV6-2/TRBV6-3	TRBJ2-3	TGTGCCAGCAGGTTGGACAGACGAGATACGCAGTATTTT	CASRLDRRDTQYF
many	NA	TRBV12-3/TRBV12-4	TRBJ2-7	TGTGCCAGCAGCCGGAGGGTCCCCTACGAGCAGTACTTC	CASSRRVPYEQYF
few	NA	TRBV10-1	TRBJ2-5	TGCGCCAGCAGCCCCGGGACGGGTAAACAGTACTTC	CASSPGTGKQYF
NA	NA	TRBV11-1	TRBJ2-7	TGTGCCAGCAGCGACCACGGAAGGGGCAGCGAGCAGTACTTC	CASSDHGRGSEQYF